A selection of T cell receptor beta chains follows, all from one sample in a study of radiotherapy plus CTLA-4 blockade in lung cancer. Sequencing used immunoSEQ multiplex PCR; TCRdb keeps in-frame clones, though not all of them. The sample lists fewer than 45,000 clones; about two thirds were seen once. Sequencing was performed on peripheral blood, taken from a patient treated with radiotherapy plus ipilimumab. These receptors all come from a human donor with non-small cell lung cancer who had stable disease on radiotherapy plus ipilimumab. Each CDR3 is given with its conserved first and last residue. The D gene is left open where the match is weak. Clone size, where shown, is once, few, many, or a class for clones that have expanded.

DNA: TGTGCCAGTAGTATCAGCAGGTTGGGGGGAGGTCAGCCCCAGCATTTT; CDR3: CASSISRLGGGQPQHF; V: TRBV19; length: 16; D: .; size: .; J: TRBJ1-5
DNA: TGTGCCAGCAGCCTGCAGGGGGAGTATGGCTACACCTTC; CDR3: CASSLQGEYGYTF; V: TRBV5-6; length: 13; D: TRBD1; size: .; J: TRBJ1-2
DNA: TGTGCCAGCAGTGACTTATACCGCGGGAACACTGAAGCTTTCTTT; CDR3: CASSDLYRGNTEAFF; V: TRBV6-1; length: 15; D: .; size: .; J: TRBJ1-1
DNA: TGTGCCAGAAGCGTCCGGGACATAGAGACCCAGTACTTC; CDR3: CARSVRDIETQYF; V: TRBV7-5; length: 13; D: .; size: .; J: TRBJ2-5
DNA: TGTGCCAGCAGCTTAGCCACAGGGTCCGTCCCTCCTGTCTTC; CDR3: CASSLATGSVPPVF; V: TRBV11-3; length: 14; D: .; size: .; J: TRBJ1-2
DNA: TGTGCCAGCAGCTCCAGGAGGGAGGGCGAGCAGTACTTC; CDR3: CASSSRREGEQYF; V: TRBV7-9; length: 13; D: TRBD2; size: .; J: TRBJ2-7
DNA: TGTGCCAGCAGTTCCGGGGAAAGGAATTCACCCCTCCACTTT; CDR3: CASSSGERNSPLHF; V: TRBV28; length: 14; D: .; size: .; J: TRBJ1-6
DNA: TGCGCCAGCAGCCTCCGGACTAGCGGGGGAAAAGAGACCCAGTACTTC; CDR3: CASSLRTSGGKETQYF; V: TRBV5-1; length: 16; D: TRBD2; size: .; J: TRBJ2-5
DNA: TGTGCCAGCAGCTCTCACCCGGGACAGGGGTACGAGCAGTACTTC; CDR3: CASSSHPGQGYEQYF; V: TRBV11-3; length: 15; D: TRBD1; size: .; J: TRBJ2-7
DNA: TGTGCCAGCAGCCCCCTCGACTTACCCTACGAGCAGTACTTC; CDR3: CASSPLDLPYEQYF; V: TRBV9; length: 14; D: .; size: .; J: TRBJ2-7
DNA: TGTGCCAGCAGTGAAGTGGGTAGGGGGCAAAGACCCCTCCACTTT; CDR3: CASSEVGRGQRPLHF; V: TRBV2; length: 15; D: TRBD1; size: .; J: TRBJ1-6
DNA: TGCGCCAGCAGCTTGGCACAGTCAGACACCGGGGAGCTGTTTTTT; CDR3: CASSLAQSDTGELFF; V: TRBV5-1; length: 15; D: .; size: .; J: TRBJ2-2
DNA: TGTGCCAGTAGTATCGGGGGGGCCTCCTATAATTCACCCCTCCACTTT; CDR3: CASSIGGASYNSPLHF; V: TRBV19; length: 16; D: .; size: .; J: TRBJ1-6
DNA: TGTGCCAGTAGTAACCAGGGGCGCCAGCCCCAGCATTTT; CDR3: CASSNQGRQPQHF; V: TRBV19; length: 13; D: .; size: few; J: TRBJ1-5
DNA: TGCGCCAGCAGCTACGCGTACGAGCAGTACTTC; CDR3: CASSYAYEQYF; V: TRBV5-1; length: 11; D: .; size: .; J: TRBJ2-7
DNA: TGTGCCAGCAGTTACGAGGGCATACGCTACGAGCAGTACTTC; CDR3: CASSYEGIRYEQYF; V: TRBV6-5; length: 14; D: .; size: .; J: TRBJ2-7
DNA: TGTGAGCCGAGATTCAACTATGGCTACACCTTC; CDR3: CEPRFNYGYTF; V: TRBV6-9; length: 11; D: .; size: .; J: TRBJ1-2
DNA: TGCGCCAGCAGCTTAGAAGGGGATAAGCCCCAGCATTTT; CDR3: CASSLEGDKPQHF; V: TRBV5-1; length: 13; D: .; size: few; J: TRBJ1-5
DNA: TGTGCCACTAAAGAGAGCTCCTATAATTCACCCCTCCACTTT; CDR3: CATKESSYNSPLHF; V: TRBV19; length: 14; D: .; size: .; J: TRBJ1-6
DNA: TGTGCCAGCAGCTTAGGTCCGGGGGGCTCCTACGAGCAGTACTTC; CDR3: CASSLGPGGSYEQYF; V: TRBV11-2; length: 15; D: TRBD2; size: few; J: TRBJ2-7
DNA: TGTGCCAGCAGCTCGGGAGTAGCGGGGGGGCGGCAAGAGACCCAGTACTTC; CDR3: CASSSGVAGGRQETQYF; V: TRBV7-6; length: 17; D: TRBD2; size: .; J: TRBJ2-5
DNA: TGTGCCAGCAGGCAAACAGGGGCCGGAAACACCATATATTTT; CDR3: CASRQTGAGNTIYF; V: TRBV27; length: 14; D: TRBD1; size: few; J: TRBJ1-3
DNA: TGTGCTAGTGGTTTGGGACTCTACTCCTACGAGCAGTACTTC; CDR3: CASGLGLYSYEQYF; V: TRBV12-5; length: 14; D: .; size: .; J: TRBJ2-7
DNA: TGCAGCGCCCTATTTAAACTCGGGGTGGGAAACACCATATATTTT; CDR3: CSALFKLGVGNTIYF; V: TRBV29-1; length: 15; D: .; size: .; J: TRBJ1-3
DNA: TGTGCCAGCAGCAGGACAGAACAAGAGACCCAGTACTTC; CDR3: CASSRTEQETQYF; V: TRBV5-4; length: 13; D: .; size: .; J: TRBJ2-5
DNA: TGTGCCAGCATCCAACAGGGGGTGTACACTGAAGCTTTCTTT; CDR3: CASIQQGVYTEAFF; V: TRBV5-5; length: 14; D: TRBD1; size: .; J: TRBJ1-1
DNA: TGTGCCAGCAGCCAATCTAAGACAGGAGCTAACTATGGCTACACCTTC; CDR3: CASSQSKTGANYGYTF; V: TRBV5-6; length: 16; D: .; size: few; J: TRBJ1-2
DNA: TGCGCCAGTAAAGACGGGAATCAGCCCCAGCATTTT; CDR3: CASKDGNQPQHF; V: TRBV10-2; length: 12; D: .; size: few; J: TRBJ1-5
DNA: TGCAGCGTTGATCGGGCGGGAAGCACTGAAGCTTTCTTT; CDR3: CSVDRAGSTEAFF; V: TRBV29-1; length: 13; D: .; size: .; J: TRBJ1-1
DNA: TGTGCCAGCAGCTTAGTGCCAGGGTGGCCGGATGAGCAGTTCTTC; CDR3: CASSLVPGWPDEQFF; V: TRBV7-2; length: 15; D: .; size: .; J: TRBJ2-1
DNA: TGCGCCAGCAGCTTGGGGGGAGGGAATCAGCCCCAGCATTTT; CDR3: CASSLGGGNQPQHF; V: TRBV5-1; length: 14; D: .; size: .; J: TRBJ1-5
DNA: TGTGCCAGCAGCTACGGGACTAGCGGGGGGCGTGAGCAGTTCTTC; CDR3: CASSYGTSGGREQFF; V: TRBV7-8; length: 15; D: TRBD2; size: .; J: TRBJ2-1
DNA: TGCGCCAGCAGCCCGGGGACAGTACCCAGCTCTGGGGCCAACGTCCTGACTTTC; CDR3: CASSPGTVPSSGANVLTF; V: TRBV5-1; length: 18; D: TRBD1; size: .; J: TRBJ2-6
DNA: TGTGCCAGCAGCCAAACGGGAGGGGCACGGGGCTACACCTTC; CDR3: CASSQTGGARGYTF; V: TRBV14; length: 14; D: .; size: .; J: TRBJ1-2
DNA: TGTGCCAGCAGCTTAGCCTCGGGGGGTGAGGATGAGCAGTTCTTC; CDR3: CASSLASGGEDEQFF; V: TRBV7-9; length: 15; D: TRBD2; size: .; J: TRBJ2-1
DNA: TGTGCCAGTAGTCTAGGGACAGTACCCTACAATGAGCAGTTCTTC; CDR3: CASSLGTVPYNEQFF; V: TRBV19; length: 15; D: TRBD1; size: .; J: TRBJ2-1
DNA: TGCGCCAGCAGCTTGGTGGGGGGTGGCAATGAGCAGTTCTTC; CDR3: CASSLVGGGNEQFF; V: TRBV5-1; length: 14; D: .; size: .; J: TRBJ2-1
DNA: TGTGCCAGCAGTCACGCGCAGCAGGTCCAAGACACGCAGTATTTT; CDR3: CASSHAQQVQDTQYF; V: TRBV2; length: 15; D: .; size: .; J: TRBJ2-3
DNA: TGCAGCGTTGGCAGGGCGGGGGGAGACAATGAGCAGTTCTTC; CDR3: CSVGRAGGDNEQFF; V: TRBV29-1; length: 14; D: TRBD2; size: .; J: TRBJ2-1
DNA: TGTGCCACTCAGGCTAACTATGGCTACACCTTC; CDR3: CATQANYGYTF; V: TRBV6-6; length: 11; D: .; size: few; J: TRBJ1-2
DNA: TGTGCCAGTAGTATAACAGCCTACAATGAGCAGTTCTTC; CDR3: CASSITAYNEQFF; V: TRBV19; length: 13; D: .; size: .; J: TRBJ2-1
DNA: TGCAGCGGTAGTAAGGAGTTGGGGAGCGAGCAGTACTTC; CDR3: CSGSKELGSEQYF; V: TRBV29-1; length: 13; D: .; size: .; J: TRBJ2-7
DNA: TGTGCCAGCAGTTGGACAGGGCCAACCGTAGAGGACTACAATGAGCAGTTCTTC; CDR3: CASSWTGPTVEDYNEQFF; V: TRBV13; length: 18; D: TRBD1; size: medium-sized; J: TRBJ2-1
DNA: TGTGCCAGCAGGACAGCTTACTCTGGAAACACCATATATTTT; CDR3: CASRTAYSGNTIYF; V: TRBV6-5; length: 14; D: .; size: .; J: TRBJ1-3
DNA: TGTGCCAGCAGCCCGGGCCCGAGGGGGACCTACGAGCAGTACTTC; CDR3: CASSPGPRGTYEQYF; V: TRBV7-3; length: 15; D: .; size: .; J: TRBJ2-7
DNA: TGTGCCGGCGGGACAGCGGGCAGTGGCTACACCTTC; CDR3: CAGGTAGSGYTF; V: TRBV7-9; length: 12; D: TRBD1; size: .; J: TRBJ1-2
DNA: TGCAGTGCTGGCGGGGGTTACGAGCAGTACTTC; CDR3: CSAGGGYEQYF; V: TRBV20-1; length: 11; D: TRBD2; size: .; J: TRBJ2-7
DNA: TGTGCCAGCAGCTTAGAGGGGTCTGTTTTTAATTCACCCCTCCACTTT; CDR3: CASSLEGSVFNSPLHF; V: TRBV7-8; length: 16; D: .; size: .; J: TRBJ1-6
DNA: TGTGCCAGTCGGACGGGACAGGGAGGACGGAATAATTCACCCCTCCACTTT; CDR3: CASRTGQGGRNNSPLHF; V: TRBV19; length: 17; D: TRBD1; size: .; J: TRBJ1-6
DNA: TGCGCCAGCAGCCTACAAAGTCAGACTGAAGCTTTCTTT; CDR3: CASSLQSQTEAFF; V: TRBV4-1; length: 13; D: .; size: .; J: TRBJ1-1
DNA: TGCGCCAGCAGTGAGTCGGGACAGGGGAGGGCCGATACGCAGTATTTT; CDR3: CASSESGQGRADTQYF; V: TRBV10-1; length: 16; D: TRBD1; size: .; J: TRBJ2-3
DNA: TGTGCCTGGAGGGGTAAGGGGGGGGCTCACCCGGAGACCCAGTACTTC; CDR3: CAWRGKGGAHPETQYF; V: TRBV30; length: 16; D: .; size: .; J: TRBJ2-5
DNA: TGTGCCACCAGCGGCGGGGTCCTTGCGGGCACAGATACGCAGTATTTT; CDR3: CATSGGVLAGTDTQYF; V: TRBV15; length: 16; D: .; size: .; J: TRBJ2-3
DNA: TGTGCCATACGCGGGGGGGACGGAGCCGGGGAGCTGTTTTTT; CDR3: CAIRGGDGAGELFF; V: TRBV10-3; length: 14; D: TRBD2; size: .; J: TRBJ2-2
DNA: TGTGCCAGCAGTTTACAGGGGGGGGAACTGTTTTTT; CDR3: CASSLQGGELFF; V: TRBV6-6; length: 12; D: TRBD1; size: .; J: TRBJ1-4
DNA: TGTGCCAGCAGCTTACCGGGACTGGACCACGATACGCAGTATTTT; CDR3: CASSLPGLDHDTQYF; V: TRBV7-8; length: 15; D: .; size: once; J: TRBJ2-3
DNA: TGTGCCAGCAGAGGGGGACAGGGTCGAGGCTACACCTTC; CDR3: CASRGGQGRGYTF; V: TRBV6-5; length: 13; D: TRBD1; size: few; J: TRBJ1-2
DNA: TGTGCCAGCAGCTGGGGGCTGGGATTGGGCACTGAAGCTTTCTTT; CDR3: CASSWGLGLGTEAFF; V: TRBV7-9; length: 15; D: .; size: .; J: TRBJ1-1
DNA: TGTGCCAGCAGCTTGGTTCCACAGGTCCCCTACAATGAGCAGTTCTTC; CDR3: CASSLVPQVPYNEQFF; V: TRBV5-5; length: 16; D: .; size: .; J: TRBJ2-1
DNA: TGTGCCATCAGTACCACGGGACAGGGGCTGGGCTACACCTTC; CDR3: CAISTTGQGLGYTF; V: TRBV10-3; length: 14; D: TRBD1; size: few; J: TRBJ1-2